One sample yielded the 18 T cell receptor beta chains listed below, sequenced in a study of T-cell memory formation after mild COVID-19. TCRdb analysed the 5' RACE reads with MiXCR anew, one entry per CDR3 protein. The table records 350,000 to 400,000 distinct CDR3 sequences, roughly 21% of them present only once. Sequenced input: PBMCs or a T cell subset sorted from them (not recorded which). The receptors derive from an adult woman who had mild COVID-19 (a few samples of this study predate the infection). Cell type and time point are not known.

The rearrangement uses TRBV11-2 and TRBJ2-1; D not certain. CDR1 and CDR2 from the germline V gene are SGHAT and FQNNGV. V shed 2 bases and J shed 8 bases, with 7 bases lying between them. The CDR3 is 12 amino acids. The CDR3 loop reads CASSLSMDEQFF. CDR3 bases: TGTGCCAGCAGCTTATCCATGGATGAGCAGTTCTTC.

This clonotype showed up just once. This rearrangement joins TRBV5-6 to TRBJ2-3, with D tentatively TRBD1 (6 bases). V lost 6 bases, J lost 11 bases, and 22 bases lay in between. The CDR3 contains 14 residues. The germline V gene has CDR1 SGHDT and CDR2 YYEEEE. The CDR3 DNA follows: TGTGCCAGCAAGAGTGGGACATTCATCCCGGGGCAGTATTTT. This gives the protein CASKSGTFIPGQYF.

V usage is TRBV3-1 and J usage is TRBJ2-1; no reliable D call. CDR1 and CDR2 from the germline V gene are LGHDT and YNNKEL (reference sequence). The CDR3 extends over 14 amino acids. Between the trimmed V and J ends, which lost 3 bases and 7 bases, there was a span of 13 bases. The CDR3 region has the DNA TGTGCCAGCAGCCACGTGCGAGGCGGAAATGAGCAGTTCTTC. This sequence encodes CASSHVRGGNEQFF.

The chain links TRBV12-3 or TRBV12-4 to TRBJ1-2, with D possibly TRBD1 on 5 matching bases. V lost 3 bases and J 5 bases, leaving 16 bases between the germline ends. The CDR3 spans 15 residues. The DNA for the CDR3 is TGTGCCAGCAGTTTTTCGGCAGGGCTCGAATATGGCTACACCTTC. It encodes CASSFSAGLEYGYTF.

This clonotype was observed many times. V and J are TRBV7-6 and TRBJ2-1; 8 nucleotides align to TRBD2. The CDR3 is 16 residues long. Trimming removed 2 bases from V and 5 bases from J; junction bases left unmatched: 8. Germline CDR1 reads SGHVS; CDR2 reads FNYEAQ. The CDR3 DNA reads TGTGCCAGCAGCTTATCTCTGGCAGCGGGGGACAATGAGCAGTTCTTC. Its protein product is CASSLSLAAGDNEQFF.

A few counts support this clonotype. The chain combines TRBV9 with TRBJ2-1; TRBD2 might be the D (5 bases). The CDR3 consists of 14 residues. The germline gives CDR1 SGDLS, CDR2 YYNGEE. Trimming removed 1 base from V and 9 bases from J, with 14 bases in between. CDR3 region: CASSVISDLGEQFF. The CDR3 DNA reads TGTGCCAGCAGCGTAATTAGCGACCTCGGTGAGCAGTTCTTC. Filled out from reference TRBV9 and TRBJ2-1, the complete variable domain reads DSGVTQTPKHLITATGQRVTLRCSPRSGDLSVYWYQQSLDQGLQFLIQYYNGEERAKGNILERFSAQQFPDLHSELNLSSLELGDSALYFCASSVISDLGEQFFGPGTRLTVL.

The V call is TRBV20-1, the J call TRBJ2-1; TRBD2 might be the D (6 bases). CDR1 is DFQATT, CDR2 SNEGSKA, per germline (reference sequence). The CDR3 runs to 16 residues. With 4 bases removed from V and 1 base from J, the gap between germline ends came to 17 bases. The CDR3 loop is CSAILSGSPSYNEQFF. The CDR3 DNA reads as TGCAGTGCTATCCTTAGCGGCAGCCCTTCCTACAATGAGCAGTTCTTC.

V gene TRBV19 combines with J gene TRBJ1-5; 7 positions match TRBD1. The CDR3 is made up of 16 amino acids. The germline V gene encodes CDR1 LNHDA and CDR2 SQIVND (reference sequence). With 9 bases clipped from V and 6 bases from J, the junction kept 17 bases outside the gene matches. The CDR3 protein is CASSPVDRGHGQPQHF. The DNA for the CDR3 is TGTGCCAGCAGCCCCGTGGATAGGGGGCATGGTCAGCCCCAGCATTTT.

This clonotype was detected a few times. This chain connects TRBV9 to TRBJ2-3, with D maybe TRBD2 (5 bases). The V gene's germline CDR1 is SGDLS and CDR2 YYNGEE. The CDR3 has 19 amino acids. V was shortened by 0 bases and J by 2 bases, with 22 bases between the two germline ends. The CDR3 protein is CASSVATSAEERATDTQYF. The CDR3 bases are TGTGCCAGCAGCGTAGCTACATCGGCGGAGGAAAGGGCCACAGATACGCAGTATTTT.

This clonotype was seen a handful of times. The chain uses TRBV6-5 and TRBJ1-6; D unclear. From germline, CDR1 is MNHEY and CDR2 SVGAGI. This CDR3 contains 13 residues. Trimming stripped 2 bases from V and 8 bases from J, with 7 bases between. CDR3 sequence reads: CASSYGVDSPLHF. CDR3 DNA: TGTGCCAGCAGTTACGGAGTTGATTCACCCCTCCACTTT.

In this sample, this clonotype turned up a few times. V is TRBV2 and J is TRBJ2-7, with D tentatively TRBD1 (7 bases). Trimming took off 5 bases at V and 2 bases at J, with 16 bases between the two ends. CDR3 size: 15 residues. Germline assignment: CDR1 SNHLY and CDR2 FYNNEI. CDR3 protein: CASSTQQGRTYEQYF. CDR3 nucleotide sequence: TGTGCCAGCAGTACCCAACAGGGGAGGACCTACGAGCAGTACTTC.

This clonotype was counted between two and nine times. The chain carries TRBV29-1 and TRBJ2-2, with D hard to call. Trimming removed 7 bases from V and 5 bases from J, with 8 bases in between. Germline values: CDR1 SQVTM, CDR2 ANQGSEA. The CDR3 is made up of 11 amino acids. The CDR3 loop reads CSARTTGELFF. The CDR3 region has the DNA TGCAGCGCCAGAACGACCGGGGAGCTGTTTTTT.

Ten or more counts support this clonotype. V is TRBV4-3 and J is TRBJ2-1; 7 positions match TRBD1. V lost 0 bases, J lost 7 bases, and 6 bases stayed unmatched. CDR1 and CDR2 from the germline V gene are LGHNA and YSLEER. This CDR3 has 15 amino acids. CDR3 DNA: TGCGCCAGCAGCCAAGACGGCTCCAGGGGGAATGAGCAGTTCTTC. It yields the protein CASSQDGSRGNEQFF.

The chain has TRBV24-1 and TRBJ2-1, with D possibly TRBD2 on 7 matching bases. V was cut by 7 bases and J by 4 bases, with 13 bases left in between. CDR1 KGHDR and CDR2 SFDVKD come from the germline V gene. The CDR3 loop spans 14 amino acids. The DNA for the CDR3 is TGTGCCACCAGGAGGGGGGGGGGTTACAATGAGCAGTTCTTC. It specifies CATRRGGGYNEQFF.

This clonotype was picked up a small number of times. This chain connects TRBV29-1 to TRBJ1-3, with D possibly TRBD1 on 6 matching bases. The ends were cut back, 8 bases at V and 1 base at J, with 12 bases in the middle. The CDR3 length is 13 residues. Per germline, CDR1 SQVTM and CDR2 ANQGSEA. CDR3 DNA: TGCAGCTTCGGAAGGGGGTCTGGAAACACCATATATTTT. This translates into CSFGRGSGNTIYF. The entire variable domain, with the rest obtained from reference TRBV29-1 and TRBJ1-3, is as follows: SAVISQKPSRDICQRGTSLTIQCQVDSQVTMMFWYRQQPGQSLTLIATANQGSEATYESGFVIDKFPISRPNLTFSTLTVSNMSPEDSSIYLCSFGRGSGNTIYFGEGSWLTVV.

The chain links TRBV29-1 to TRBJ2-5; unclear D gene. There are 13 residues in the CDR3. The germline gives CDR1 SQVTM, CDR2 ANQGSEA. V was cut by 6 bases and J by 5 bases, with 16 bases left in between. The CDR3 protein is CSVSGPSGETQYF. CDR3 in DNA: TGCAGCGTCTCCGGGCCGTCCGGGGAGACCCAGTACTTC. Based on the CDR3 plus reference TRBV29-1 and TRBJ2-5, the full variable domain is SAVISQKPSRDICQRGTSLTIQCQVDSQVTMMFWYRQQPGQSLTLIATANQGSEATYESGFVIDKFPISRPNLTFSTLTVSNMSPEDSSIYLCSVSGPSGETQYFGPGTRLLVL.

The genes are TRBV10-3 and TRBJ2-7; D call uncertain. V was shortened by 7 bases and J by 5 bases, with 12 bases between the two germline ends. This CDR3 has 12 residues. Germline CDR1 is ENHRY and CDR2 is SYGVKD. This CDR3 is CAIMKDSNEQYF. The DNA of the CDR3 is TGTGCCATCATGAAGGATTCCAACGAGCAGTACTTC.

The CDR3 DNA reads TGTGCCAGCAGCCAAGATGGCGGCAGGGTAATCTACAATGAGCAGTTCTTC. Residues: CASSQDGGRVIYNEQFF. The rearrangement uses TRBV4-2 and TRBJ2-1, with a weak D call TRBD1 (5 bases). Deletions cut 0 bases from V and 3 bases from J, with 15 bases between. This CDR3 is 17 amino acids long. Germline lookup yields CDR1 LGHNA and CDR2 YNFKEQ.